This paragraph covers one T cell receptor beta chain sequence. In germline, CDR1 is SGHTA, CDR2 FQGTGA. Trimming at V came to 4 bases and at J to 0 bases, leaving 4 bases not matched to a gene. This CDR3 is built from 18 residues. The sample belongs to a study of blood T cell repertoires in COVID-19. Study context: Samples of COVID-19 (acute and convalescent) were obtained from the United States, Italy and Spain. Nucleic acid was either cDNA or gDNA, and it came from T cells, B-cell-depleted T cells, or PBMCs.

In the authors' workflow: By means of reference gene primer amplification, nucleated cell counts were estimated. Some clones are missing from TCRdb's copy, which holds only in-frame ones; the method was immunoSEQ multiplex PCR. V, J and clone size are taken as reported in that table, and D and trimming were inferred from the DNA itself. The sample has about 72,000 clones, roughly nine tenths seen once; the top ten hold over 8%. The chain has TRBV7-3 and TRBJ2-1, with 15 positions matching TRBD2. Sequenced: peripheral blood. The receptor was isolated from a human donor in a cohort sampled during active COVID-19. The CDR3 is CASSSQGLAGGSYNEQFF. In DNA form, the CDR3 reads TGTGCCAGCAGCTCACAGGGACTAGCGGGAGGCTCCTACAATGAGCAGTTCTTC.